These 5 T cell receptor beta chains originate from one sample sequenced in a study of response to subunit inactivated influenza vaccine. MiXCR was run by TCRdb on the RT-PCR reads, yielding one entry per CDR3 protein. The repertoire holds under 850,000 distinct CDR3 sequences, with approximately 17% as singletons. Specimen: PBMCs from blood, collected more than 4 days after vaccination. All receptors come from a man in his fifties who received an inactivated influenza vaccine.

This clonotype was seen a handful of times. V gene TRBV6-1 combines with J gene TRBJ2-7; D not certain. The CDR3 loop spans 17 amino acids. The germline gives CDR1 MNHNS, CDR2 SASEGT. Trimming cost V 7 bases and J 0 bases, with 22 bases left between them. The CDR3 loop reads CASTPLLGQPSSYEQYF. CDR3 bases: TGTGCCAGCACCCCTCTCCTCGGGCAGCCGAGCTCCTACGAGCAGTACTTC.

This clonotype was observed many times. The chain combines TRBV9 with TRBJ2-5; 13 bases line up with TRBD2. Germline trimming cut 3 bases from V and 4 bases from J; bases unmatched to any gene: 6. Germline CDR1 reads SGDLS; CDR2 reads YYNGEE. The CDR3 has 16 amino acids. In DNA form, the CDR3 reads TGTGCCAGCAGCGGCCGGACTAGCGGGAGTCGAGAGACCCAGTACTTC. This gives the protein CASSGRTSGSRETQYF.

The CDR3 region has the DNA TGCGCCAGCAGCGATGGCTCTGGAGATCAGCCCCAGCATTTT. Protein: CASSDGSGDQPQHF. This rearrangement joins TRBV5-1 to TRBJ1-5, with D unclear. There are 14 residues in the CDR3. V was pared by 4 bases and J by 5 bases, with 13 bases between. Per the germline V gene, CDR1 is SGHRS and CDR2 is YFSETQ.

This clonotype appeared a few times. CDR3 nucleotides: TGTGCCATCAGTGAGTCCACTCTAAAACCGACACCGCAAGAGACCCAGTACTTC. Residues: CAISESTLKPTPQETQYF. The genes are TRBV10-3 and TRBJ2-5; no definite D call. V dropped 0 bases and J dropped 2 bases, with 19 bases sitting between them. This CDR3 is 18 amino acids long. Per germline, CDR1 ENHRY and CDR2 SYGVKD.

The chain has TRBV20-1 and TRBJ2-1; 9 bases fit TRBD2. Germline values: CDR1 DFQATT, CDR2 SNEGSKA (reference sequence). The CDR3 is made up of 16 amino acids. After removal of 3 bases from V and 2 bases from J, the junction contained 8 bases not matched to a gene. DNA of the CDR3: TGCAGTGCTAGGGTTAGGCGGGAGGGAGCCTACAATGAGCAGTTCTTC. This translates into CSARVRREGAYNEQFF.